The T cell receptor beta chain described here comes from a study of Graves' ophthalmopathy and Graves' hyperthyroidism. Enrolled hyperthyroidism patients had a new diagnosis, a duration under 2 months, and an age of 18 to 65. Orbital computed tomography, thyroid ultrasound, TRAb, serum thyroxine and clinical symptoms formed the basis of diagnosis. Whole-study findings and limits: Appearing in blood as well were most expanded thyroid clonotypes above 0.001 frequency. Ophthalmopathy progression was predicted with 65% to 71% sensitivity and approximately 72% specificity.

This clonotype has just one count. Its antigen is still unknown. Per germline, CDR1 SGHRS and CDR2 YFSETQ. The germline V and J ends were trimmed by 4 bases and 2 bases, with 18 bases remaining between them. This CDR3 has 16 residues. The study amplified TCR beta CDR3 regions using RNA transcripts. Second-round multiplex PCR followed a first-round RT-PCR using HTBI primers. From the multiplex PCR reads, TCRdb called clonotypes with MiXCR, one entry per CDR3 protein. The data contain some 1.1 million distinct CDR3 sequences, 35% to 40% of them seen just once; the ten biggest clones take up 11%. The chain links TRBV5-1 to TRBJ1-1; D perhaps matches TRBD1 (6 bases). The source of this sequence is an adult man with Graves' hyperthyroidism. Sequenced sample: peripheral blood or thyroid tissue (not recorded which). The CDR3 DNA reads TGCGCCAGCAGCGTTGTCGGGGGCCAGGCAAACACTGAAGCTTTCTTT. This codes for CASSVVGGQANTEAFF.